These 22 T cell receptor beta chains were sequenced from one sample in a study of blood T cell repertoires in COVID-19. Profiled with immunoSEQ multiplex PCR; TCRdb holds only in-frame clones, not every one. This table has roughly 290,000 clones, approximately 86% appearing once. What was sequenced was peripheral blood. Source of these receptors: a young woman who had recovered from COVID-19.

The chain joins TRBV7-2 to TRBJ2-7, with 9 nucleotides matching TRBD1. The junction had 9 bases not matched to a gene; V was cut back by 5 bases and J by 4 bases. CDR3 length: 15 amino acids. In germline, CDR1 is SGHTA, CDR2 FQGNSA. CDR3: CASSITGGATYEQYF. The CDR3 DNA reads TGTGCCAGCAGCATCACAGGGGGCGCTACGTACGAGCAGTACTTC.

This sequence joins TRBV27 and TRBJ1-6; D might be TRBD1 (6 bases). Trimming shortened V by 5 bases and J by 0 bases, and 20 bases separated the two germline ends. This CDR3 has 19 amino acids. Germline V CDR1 and CDR2: MNHEY, SMNVEV (reference sequence). CDR3 coding DNA: TGTGCCAGCAGTCCCTCGGGGGGCTTACTTAGCTCCTATAATTCACCCCTCCACTTT. Translated: CASSPSGGLLSSYNSPLHF.

CDR3 sequence (DNA): TGCGCCAGCAGCTTGGTGGACAGGGCAATCAGCAACACCATATATTTT. It translates to CASSLVDRAISNTIYF. The rearrangement uses TRBV5-1 and TRBJ1-3; 8 bases map to TRBD1. CDR3 length: 16 amino acids. Per germline, CDR1 SGHRS and CDR2 YFSETQ. J was trimmed by 7 bases and V by 0 bases; bases with no gene match: 9.

A single count supports this clone. J is TRBJ1-1 and V is TRBV6-6; D remains ambiguous. This CDR3 has 14 residues. Germline CDR1 is MNHNY and CDR2 is SVGAGI (reference sequence). The ends were cut back, 6 bases at V and 5 bases at J, with 16 bases in the middle. This chain's CDR3 is CASRKAGDGTEAFF. CDR3 nucleotides: TGTGCCAGCAGAAAAGCCGGGGATGGGACTGAAGCTTTCTTT.

A note on this clone: This same CDR3 is encoded by further DNA sequences in the sample. V usage is TRBV11-2 and J usage is TRBJ2-5, with D possibly TRBD2 on 5 matching bases. The germline V and J ends were trimmed by 1 base and 3 bases, with 9 bases remaining between them. The CDR3 length is 14 residues. CDR1 and CDR2 from the germline V gene are SGHAT and FQNNGV. The CDR3 nucleotides read TGTGCCAGCAGCTTAGTACCGGGGAAAGAGACCCAGTACTTC. Encoded protein: CASSLVPGKETQYF.

In this sample, this clone turned up once. The chain couples TRBV19 to TRBJ1-4; the match to TRBD1 covers 7 bases. In germline, CDR1 is LNHDA, CDR2 SQIVND (reference sequence). CDR3 length: 14 amino acids. V lost 3 bases to trimming and J lost 8 bases; unmatched junction nucleotides: 6. This CDR3 is CASSIRQGGEKLFF. CDR3 DNA sequence: TGTGCCAGTAGTATTCGACAGGGTGGCGAAAAACTGTTTTTT.

J is TRBJ2-7 and V is TRBV4-1; tentative D call: TRBD2 (6 bases). The CDR3 is made up of 14 amino acids. CDR1 and CDR2 (germline): MGHRA, YSYEKL. V gave up 4 bases and J gave up 0 bases, with 10 bases separating them. CDR3 sequence reads: CASSLGGDSYEQYF. The CDR3 bases are TGCGCCAGCAGCCTCGGAGGGGACTCCTACGAGCAGTACTTC.

V is TRBV4-1 and J is TRBJ2-7, with 10 bases aligning to TRBD1. The CDR3 has 17 residues. Germline CDR1 MGHRA, CDR2 YSYEKL. V dropped 2 bases and J dropped 5; count of bases not matched to a gene: 12. The DNA of the CDR3 is TGCGCCAGCAGCCAACTCTATCCGGGACAGGGGAAGGACGAGCAGTACTTC. Its protein product is CASSQLYPGQGKDEQYF.

This chain links TRBV14 with TRBJ2-1; TRBD1 agrees at 8 bases. Germline lookup yields CDR1 SGHDN and CDR2 FVKESK. The CDR3 runs 14 residues. Germline trimming cut 3 bases from V and 7 bases from J; bases unmatched to any gene: 5. CDR3 residues: CASSHEDRVNEQFF. DNA for the CDR3: TGTGCCAGCAGCCACGAGGACAGGGTAAATGAGCAGTTCTTC.

The V call is TRBV20-1, the J call TRBJ1-6; TRBD1 might be the D (6 bases). Germline V lookup: CDR1 DFQATT, CDR2 SNEGSKA (reference sequence). The V end was cut by 3 bases, the J end by 7 bases, with 13 bases between. The CDR3 covers 14 residues. CDR3 DNA sequence: TGCAGTGCTAGTATTGGGACAACCAATTCACCCCTCCACTTT. Protein sequence: CSASIGTTNSPLHF.

The chain recombines TRBV10-3 with TRBJ2-5; a weak D match, TRBD1 (5 bases). This CDR3 has 14 amino acids. Germline V gives CDR1 ENHRY, CDR2 SYGVKD. The V gene lost 3 bases and the J gene lost 0 bases, with 8 bases spanning the gap. CDR3 sequence (DNA): TGTGCCATCAGTGAATCCAGGGACCAAGAGACCCAGTACTTC. It translates to CAISESRDQETQYF.

The chain recombines TRBV7-9 with TRBJ2-7, with TRBD2 identical over 8 bases. In germline, CDR1 is SEHNR, CDR2 FQNEAQ (reference sequence). The CDR3 is 14 residues long. After removal of 3 bases from V and 4 bases from J, the junction contained 5 bases not matched to a gene. The CDR3 DNA sequence: TGTGCCAGCAGCTTCGCAACGGGAGGGTACGAGCAGTACTTC. Its protein is CASSFATGGYEQYF.

This chain connects TRBV7-2 to TRBJ1-5, with D unclear. Germline CDR1 reads SGHTA; CDR2 reads FQGNSA. The CDR3 runs to 15 residues. V was cut by 1 base and J by 5 bases, with 12 bases left in between. CDR3 nucleotides: TGTGCCAGCAGCTTAGAGCCCGGGTTGCATCAGCCCCAGCATTTT. This encodes CASSLEPGLHQPQHF. The complete variable domain, with remaining parts taken from reference TRBV7-2 and TRBJ1-5, reads GAGVSQSPSNKVTEKGKDVELRCDPISGHTALYWYRQSLGQGLEFLIYFQGNSAPDKSGLPSDRFSAERTGGSVSTLTIQRTQQEDSAVYLCASSLEPGLHQPQHFGDGTRLSIL.

In its sample, this clone was seen once. The chain combines TRBV2 with TRBJ1-5, with D perhaps TRBD1 (6 bases). CDR1 is SNHLY, CDR2 FYNNEI, per germline. This CDR3 is built from 13 residues. V lost 6 bases to trimming and J lost 4 bases, with 10 bases between them. The CDR3 spells CASRQGVNQPQHF. The CDR3 DNA reads TGTGCCAGCAGACAGGGAGTAAATCAGCCCCAGCATTTT.

The chain's CDR3 is CASSGPGDYEQYF. CDR3 DNA: TGTGCCAGCAGTGGACCCGGGGACTACGAGCAGTACTTC. This chain uses TRBV28 with TRBJ2-7; TRBD2 might be the D (5 bases). Per the germline V gene, CDR1 is MDHEN and CDR2 is SYDVKM. The CDR3 runs to 13 residues. With 5 bases removed from V and 3 bases from J, the gap between germline ends came to 11 bases.

The V gene is TRBV28, the J gene TRBJ1-1, with D tentatively TRBD1 (6 bases). This CDR3 contains 15 residues. CDR1 and CDR2 from the germline V gene are MDHEN and SYDVKM. V was clipped by 11 bases and J by 0 bases, with 19 bases between them. CDR3 loop: CASHSGASMNTEAFF. CDR3 in DNA: TGTGCCTCTCATTCAGGGGCCTCAATGAACACTGAAGCTTTCTTT.

The rearrangement links TRBV4-2 to TRBJ2-3; 12 bases fit TRBD2. The germline gives CDR1 LGHNA, CDR2 YNFKEQ. The CDR3 is made up of 15 amino acids. The ends lost 6 bases at V and 0 bases at J; junction bases unmatched: 1. The CDR3 here is CASRLAGGSTDTQYF. CDR3 in DNA: TGTGCCAGCAGACTAGCGGGAGGTAGCACAGATACGCAGTATTTT.

The chain carries TRBV7-8 and TRBJ1-3; D gene unclear. Trimming took off 1 base at V and 4 bases at J, with 11 bases between the two ends. CDR3 size: 15 residues. Per the germline V gene, CDR1 is SGHVS and CDR2 is FQNEAQ. The CDR3 coding sequence is TGTGCCAGCAGCTTAGAGGCTCTCGGGGGAAACACCATATATTTT. It codes for CASSLEALGGNTIYF.

This chain links TRBV19 with TRBJ2-7; TRBD2 might be the D (5 bases). CDR3 length equals 13 residues. The germline gives CDR1 LNHDA, CDR2 SQIVND (reference sequence). V was clipped by 10 bases and J by 2 bases, with 15 bases between them. The chain's CDR3 is CATSPGWAYEQYF. DNA of the CDR3: TGTGCCACCTCACCGGGGTGGGCCTACGAGCAGTACTTC.

The rearrangement uses TRBV4-2 and TRBJ2-7, with 14 nucleotides matching TRBD2. This CDR3 region has 15 residues. CDR1 is LGHNA and CDR2 is YNFKEQ in the germline V gene. Trimming cost V 4 bases and J 4 bases; bases outside gene matches: 3. CDR3 DNA: TGTGCCAGCAGCCCCGGGACTAGCGGGAGTTACGAGCAGTACTTC. Protein sequence: CASSPGTSGSYEQYF.

The V gene is TRBV2, the J gene TRBJ1-1; 9 nucleotides line up with TRBD1. CDR3 length: 13 amino acids. CDR1 SNHLY and CDR2 FYNNEI come from the germline V gene. J gave up 6 bases and V 6 bases, and 5 bases lay outside the gene matches. The CDR3 is CASSYGQGPEAFF. CDR3 DNA: TGTGCCAGCAGCTATGGACAGGGGCCTGAAGCTTTCTTT. Full variable domain (missing parts from reference TRBV2 and TRBJ1-1): EPEVTQTPSHQVTQMGQEVILRCVPISNHLYFYWYRQILGQKVEFLVSFYNNEISEKSEIFDDQFSVERPDGSNFTLKIRSTKLEDSAMYFCASSYGQGPEAFFGQGTRLTVV.

The V gene is TRBV4-1, the J gene TRBJ2-4, with 10 bases fitting TRBD2. Trimming cost V 0 bases and J 6 bases; bases outside gene matches: 2. The length of the CDR3 is 15 residues. Germline V gives CDR1 MGHRA, CDR2 YSYEKL. CDR3: CASSQEASGRNIQYF. CDR3 in DNA: TGCGCCAGCAGCCAAGAGGCTAGCGGGAGAAACATTCAGTACTTC.